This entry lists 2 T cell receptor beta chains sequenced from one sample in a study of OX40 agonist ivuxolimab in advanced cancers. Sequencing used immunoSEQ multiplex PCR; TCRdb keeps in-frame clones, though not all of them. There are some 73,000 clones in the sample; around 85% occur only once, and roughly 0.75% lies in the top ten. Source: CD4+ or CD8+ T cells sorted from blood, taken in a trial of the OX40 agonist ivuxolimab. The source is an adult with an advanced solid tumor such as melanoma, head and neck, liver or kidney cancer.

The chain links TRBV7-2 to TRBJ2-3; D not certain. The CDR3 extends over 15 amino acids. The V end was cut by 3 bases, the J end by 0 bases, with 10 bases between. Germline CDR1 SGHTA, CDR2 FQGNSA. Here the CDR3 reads CASSFRRSSTDTQYF. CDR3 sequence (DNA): TGTGCCAGCAGCTTTAGGAGATCTAGCACAGATACGCAGTATTTT.

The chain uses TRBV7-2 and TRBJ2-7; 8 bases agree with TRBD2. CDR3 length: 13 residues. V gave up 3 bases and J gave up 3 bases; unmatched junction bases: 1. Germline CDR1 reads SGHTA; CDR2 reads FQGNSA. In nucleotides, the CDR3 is TGTGCCAGCAGCTTCGGGGGGGTCTACGAGCAGTACTTC. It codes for CASSFGGVYEQYF.